This TCR beta chain is drawn from a study of radiotherapy plus CTLA-4 blockade in lung cancer. Details on this clone: The antigen remains unidentified.

Libraries were prepared by immunoSEQ multiplex PCR; TCRdb keeps only in-frame clonotypes and omits some of them. The sample holds some 73,000 clones, roughly 74% seen once. CDR1 and CDR2 from the germline V gene are SGHTS and YDEGEE. V lost 1 base and J 4 bases, leaving 7 bases between the germline ends. This CDR3 is built from 13 residues. General study results and limits: How blood T cell clones changed early, along with interferon-beta, reportedly forecast response best.

The V gene is TRBV5-8, the J gene TRBJ2-3, with a possible D match to TRBD2 (6 bases). Sequenced material: peripheral blood, taken from a patient treated with radiotherapy plus ipilimumab. The receptor comes from a human donor with non-small cell lung cancer whose response to radiotherapy plus ipilimumab could not be evaluated. The CDR3 sequence: CASSLREADTQYF. In nucleotides, the CDR3 is TGTGCCAGCAGCTTGAGGGAGGCAGATACGCAGTATTTT.